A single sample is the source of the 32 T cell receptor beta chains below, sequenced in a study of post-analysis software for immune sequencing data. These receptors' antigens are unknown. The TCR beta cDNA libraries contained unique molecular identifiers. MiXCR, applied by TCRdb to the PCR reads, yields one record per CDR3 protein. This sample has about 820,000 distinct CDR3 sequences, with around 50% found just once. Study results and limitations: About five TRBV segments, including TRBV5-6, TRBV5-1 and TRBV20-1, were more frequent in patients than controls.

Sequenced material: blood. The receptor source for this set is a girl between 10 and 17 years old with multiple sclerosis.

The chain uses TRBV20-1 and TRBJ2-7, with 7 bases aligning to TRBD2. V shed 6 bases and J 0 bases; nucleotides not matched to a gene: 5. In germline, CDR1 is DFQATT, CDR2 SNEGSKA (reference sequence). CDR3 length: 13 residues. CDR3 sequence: CSAPRTSSYEQYF. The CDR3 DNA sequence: TGCAGTGCCCCAAGGACTAGCTCCTACGAGCAGTACTTC.

DNA of the CDR3: TGCAGTGCTCCGGAGGGGGGTATCGGGATTGGCAAAAACATTCAGTACTTC. Its translation is CSAPEGGIGIGKNIQYF. The chain is built from TRBV20-1 and TRBJ2-4; D is possibly TRBD1 or TRBD2 (6 bases each). This CDR3 has 17 residues. Trimming took 5 bases from V and 3 from J, leaving 23 bases between them. The germline gives CDR1 DFQATT, CDR2 SNEGSKA (reference sequence).

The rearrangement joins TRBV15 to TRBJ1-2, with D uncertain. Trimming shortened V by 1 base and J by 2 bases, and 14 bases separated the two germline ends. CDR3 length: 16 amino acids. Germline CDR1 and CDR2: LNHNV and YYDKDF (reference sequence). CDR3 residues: CATSRAVGMSNYGYTF. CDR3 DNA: TGTGCCACCAGCAGAGCCGTAGGGATGAGCAACTATGGCTACACCTTC.

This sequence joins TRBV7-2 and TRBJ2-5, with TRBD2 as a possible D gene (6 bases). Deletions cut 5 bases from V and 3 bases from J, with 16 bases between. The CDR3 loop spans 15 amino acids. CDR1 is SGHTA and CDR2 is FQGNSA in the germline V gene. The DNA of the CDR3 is TGTGCCAGCAGCCTGGGGGGTGCCGGTAAAGAGACCCAGTACTTC. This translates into CASSLGGAGKETQYF.

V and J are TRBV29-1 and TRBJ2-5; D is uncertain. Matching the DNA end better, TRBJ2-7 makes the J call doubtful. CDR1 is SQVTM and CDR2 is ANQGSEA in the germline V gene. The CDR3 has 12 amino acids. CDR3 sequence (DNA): TGCAGCGCCTCGAGCGCTGCGTACGAGCAGTACTTC. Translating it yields CSASSAAYEQYF.

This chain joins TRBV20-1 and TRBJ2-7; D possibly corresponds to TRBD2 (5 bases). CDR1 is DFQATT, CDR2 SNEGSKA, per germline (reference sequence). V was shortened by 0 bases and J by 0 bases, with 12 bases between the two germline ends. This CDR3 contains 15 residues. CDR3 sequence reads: CSARDSVRSSYEQYF. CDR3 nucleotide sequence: TGCAGTGCTAGAGATAGCGTACGGAGCTCCTACGAGCAGTACTTC.

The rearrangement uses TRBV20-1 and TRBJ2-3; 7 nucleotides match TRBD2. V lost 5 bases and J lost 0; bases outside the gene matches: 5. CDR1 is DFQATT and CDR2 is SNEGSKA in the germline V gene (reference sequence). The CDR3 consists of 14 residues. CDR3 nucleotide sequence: TGCAGTGCTCCTCAAGCGGGGAGCACAGATACGCAGTATTTT. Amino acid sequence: CSAPQAGSTDTQYF.

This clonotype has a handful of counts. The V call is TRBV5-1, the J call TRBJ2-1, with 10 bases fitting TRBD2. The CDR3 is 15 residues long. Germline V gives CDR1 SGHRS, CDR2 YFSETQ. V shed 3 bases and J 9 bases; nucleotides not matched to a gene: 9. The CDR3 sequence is CASSWLAGEVGEQFF. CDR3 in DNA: TGCGCCAGCAGCTGGCTAGCGGGAGAGGTCGGTGAGCAGTTCTTC.

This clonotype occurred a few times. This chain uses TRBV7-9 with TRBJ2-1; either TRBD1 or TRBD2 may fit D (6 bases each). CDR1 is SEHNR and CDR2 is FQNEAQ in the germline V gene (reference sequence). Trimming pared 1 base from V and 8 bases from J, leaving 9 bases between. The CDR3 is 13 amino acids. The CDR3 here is CASSLGGAHEQFF. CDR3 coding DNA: TGTGCCAGCAGCTTAGGGGGGGCCCATGAGCAGTTCTTC.

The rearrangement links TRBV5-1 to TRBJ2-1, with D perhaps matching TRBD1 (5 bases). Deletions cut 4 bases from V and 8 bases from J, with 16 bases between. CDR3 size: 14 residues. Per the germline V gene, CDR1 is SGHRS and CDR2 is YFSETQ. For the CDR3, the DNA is TGCGCCAGCAGCCGGGTAGGGGTCCAAGATGAGCAGTTCTTC. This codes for CASSRVGVQDEQFF.

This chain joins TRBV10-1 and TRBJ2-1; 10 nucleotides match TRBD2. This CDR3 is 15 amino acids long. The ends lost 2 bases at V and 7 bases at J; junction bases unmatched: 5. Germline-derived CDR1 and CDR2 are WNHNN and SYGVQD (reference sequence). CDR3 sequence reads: CASSEGSGRANEQFF. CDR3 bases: TGCGCCAGCAGTGAGGGCAGCGGGAGGGCAAATGAGCAGTTCTTC.

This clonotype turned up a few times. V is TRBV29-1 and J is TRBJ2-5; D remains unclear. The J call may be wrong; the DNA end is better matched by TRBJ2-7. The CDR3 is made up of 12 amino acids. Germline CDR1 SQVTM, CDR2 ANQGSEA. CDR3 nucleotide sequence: TGCAGCGTCCCCACCACGGTGGGCGAGCAGTACTTC. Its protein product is CSVPTTVGEQYF.

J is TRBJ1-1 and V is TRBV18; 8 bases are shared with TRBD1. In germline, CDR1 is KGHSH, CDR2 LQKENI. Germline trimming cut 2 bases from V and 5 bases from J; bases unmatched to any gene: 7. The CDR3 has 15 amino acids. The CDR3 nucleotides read TGTGCCAGCTCACCAAGCCAGGGGGCGAGGACTGAAGCTTTCTTT. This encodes CASSPSQGARTEAFF.

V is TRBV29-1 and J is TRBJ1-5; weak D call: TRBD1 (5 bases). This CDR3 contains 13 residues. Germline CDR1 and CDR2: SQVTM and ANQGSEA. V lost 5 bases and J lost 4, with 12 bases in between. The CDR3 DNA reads TGCAGCGTTTCGAGGGACGTGAATCAGCCCCAGCATTTT. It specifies CSVSRDVNQPQHF.

CDR3 amino acids: CASSQEDTYQETQYF. CDR3 sequence (DNA): TGCGCCAGCAGCCAAGAGGACACCTACCAAGAGACCCAGTACTTC. The chain recombines TRBV4-1 with TRBJ2-5; tentatively, D is TRBD1 (5 bases). The CDR3 runs 15 residues. Deletions cut 0 bases from V and 0 bases from J, with 8 bases between. The germline gives CDR1 MGHRA, CDR2 YSYEKL.

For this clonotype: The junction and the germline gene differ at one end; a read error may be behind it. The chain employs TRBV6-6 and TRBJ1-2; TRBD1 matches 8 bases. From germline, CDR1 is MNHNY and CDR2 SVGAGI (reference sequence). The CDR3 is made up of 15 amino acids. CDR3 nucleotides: TGTTCCAGCAGTTACCCACTGGACAGGGAATATGGCTACACCTTC. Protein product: CSSSYPLDREYGYTF.

The CDR3 DNA reads as TGCAGTGCTTCCCCCCTCGGGACTAGCGGGCAGACCCAGTACTTC. It codes for CSASPLGTSGQTQYF. The J gene is TRBJ2-5, the V gene TRBV20-1; 12 bases fit TRBD2. CDR1 and CDR2 (germline): DFQATT, SNEGSKA (reference sequence). The CDR3 is made up of 15 amino acids. V was pared by 5 bases and J by 6 bases, with 10 bases of the junction left unmatched.

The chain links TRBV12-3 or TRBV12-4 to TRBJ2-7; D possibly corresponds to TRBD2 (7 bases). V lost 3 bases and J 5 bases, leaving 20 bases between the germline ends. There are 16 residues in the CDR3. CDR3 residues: CASSLGRGPVRNEQYF. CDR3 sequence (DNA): TGTGCCAGCAGTTTGGGGCGGGGGCCCGTAAGGAACGAGCAGTACTTC.

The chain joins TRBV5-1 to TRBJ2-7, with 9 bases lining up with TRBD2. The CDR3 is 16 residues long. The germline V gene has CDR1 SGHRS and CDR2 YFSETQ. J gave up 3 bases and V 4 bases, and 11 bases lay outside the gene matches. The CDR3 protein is CASSNQRRAGGYEQYF. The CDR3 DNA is TGCGCCAGCAGCAACCAGAGGCGAGCGGGGGGCTACGAGCAGTACTTC. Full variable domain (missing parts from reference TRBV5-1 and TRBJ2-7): KAGVTQTPRYLIKTRGQQVTLSCSPISGHRSVSWYQQTPGQGLQFLFEYFSETQRNKGNFPGRFSGRQFSNSRSEMNVSTLELGDSALYLCASSNQRRAGGYEQYFGPGTRLTVT.

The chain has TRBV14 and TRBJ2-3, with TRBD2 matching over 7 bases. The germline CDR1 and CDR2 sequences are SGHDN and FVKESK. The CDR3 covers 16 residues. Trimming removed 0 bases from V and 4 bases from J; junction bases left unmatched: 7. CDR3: CASSQDPWEGSDTQYF. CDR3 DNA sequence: TGTGCCAGCAGCCAAGATCCCTGGGAGGGATCAGATACGCAGTATTTT.

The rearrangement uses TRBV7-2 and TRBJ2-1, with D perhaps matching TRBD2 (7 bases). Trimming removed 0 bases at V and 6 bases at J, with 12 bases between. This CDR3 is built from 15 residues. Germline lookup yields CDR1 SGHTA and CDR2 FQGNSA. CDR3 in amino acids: CASSLAGGRRNEQFF. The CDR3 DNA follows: TGTGCCAGCAGCTTAGCGGGGGGGCGTCGCAATGAGCAGTTCTTC.

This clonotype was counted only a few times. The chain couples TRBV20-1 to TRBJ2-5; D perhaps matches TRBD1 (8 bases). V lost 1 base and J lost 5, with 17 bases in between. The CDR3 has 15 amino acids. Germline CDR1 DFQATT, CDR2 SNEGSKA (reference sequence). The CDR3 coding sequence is TGCAGTGCTAGAGTCGGGGGGACAGGTGGTGAGACCCAGTACTTC. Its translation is CSARVGGTGGETQYF.

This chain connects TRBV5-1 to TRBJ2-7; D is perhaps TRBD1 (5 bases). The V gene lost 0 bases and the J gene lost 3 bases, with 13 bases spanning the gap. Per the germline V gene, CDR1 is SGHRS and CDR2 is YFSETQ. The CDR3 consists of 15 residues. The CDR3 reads CASSLGPGLDYEQYF. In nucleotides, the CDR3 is TGCGCCAGCAGCTTGGGACCAGGGCTGGACTACGAGCAGTACTTC.

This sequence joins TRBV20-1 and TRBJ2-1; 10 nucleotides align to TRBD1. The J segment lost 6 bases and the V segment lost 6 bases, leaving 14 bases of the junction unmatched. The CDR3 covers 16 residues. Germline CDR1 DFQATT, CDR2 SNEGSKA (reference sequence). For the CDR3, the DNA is TGCAGTGCCTTACCACCAGGGACAGGGGTCGGCAATGAGCAGTTCTTC. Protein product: CSALPPGTGVGNEQFF.

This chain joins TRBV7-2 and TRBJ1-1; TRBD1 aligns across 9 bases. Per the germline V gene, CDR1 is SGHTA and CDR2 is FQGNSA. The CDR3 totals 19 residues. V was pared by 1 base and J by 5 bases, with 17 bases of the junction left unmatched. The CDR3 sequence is CASSLGVNTGGLTRTEAFF. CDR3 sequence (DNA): TGTGCCAGCAGCTTAGGGGTAAACACAGGGGGCTTAACGCGTACTGAAGCTTTCTTT.

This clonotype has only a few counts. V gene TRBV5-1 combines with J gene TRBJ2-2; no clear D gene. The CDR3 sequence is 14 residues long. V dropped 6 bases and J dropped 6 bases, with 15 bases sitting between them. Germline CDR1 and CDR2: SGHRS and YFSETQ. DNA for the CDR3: TGCGCCAGCACAGAAGGGCGCTGGGCCGGGGAGCTGTTTTTT. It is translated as CASTEGRWAGELFF.

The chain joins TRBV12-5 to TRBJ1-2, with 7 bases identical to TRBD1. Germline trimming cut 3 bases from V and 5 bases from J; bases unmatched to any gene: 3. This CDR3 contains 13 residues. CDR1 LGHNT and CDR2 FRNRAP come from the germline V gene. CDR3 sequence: CASGFGTDYGYTF. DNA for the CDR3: TGTGCTAGTGGTTTCGGGACAGATTATGGCTACACCTTC. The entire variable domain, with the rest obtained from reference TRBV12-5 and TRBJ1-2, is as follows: DARVTQTPRHKVTEMGQEVTMRCQPILGHNTVFWYRQTMMQGLELLAYFRNRAPLDDSGMPKDRFSAEMPDATLATLKIQPSEPRDSAVYFCASGFGTDYGYTFGSGTRLTVV.

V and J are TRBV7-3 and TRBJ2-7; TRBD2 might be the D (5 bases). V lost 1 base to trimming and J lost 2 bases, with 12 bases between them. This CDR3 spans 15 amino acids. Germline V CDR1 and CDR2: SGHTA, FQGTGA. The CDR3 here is CASSLSFEGTYEQYF. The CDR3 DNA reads TGTGCCAGCAGCTTAAGCTTTGAGGGAACCTACGAGCAGTACTTC.

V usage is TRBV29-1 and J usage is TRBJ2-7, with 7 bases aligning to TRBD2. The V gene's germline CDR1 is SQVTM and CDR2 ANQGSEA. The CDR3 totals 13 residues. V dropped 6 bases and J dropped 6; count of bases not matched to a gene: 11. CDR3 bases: TGCAGCGTAGCCCAAAGGGGAGGGTCCGAGCAGTACTTC. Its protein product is CSVAQRGGSEQYF.

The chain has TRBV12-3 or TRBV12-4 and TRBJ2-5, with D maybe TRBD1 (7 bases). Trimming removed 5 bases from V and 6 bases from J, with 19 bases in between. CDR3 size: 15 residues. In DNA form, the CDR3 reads TGTGCCAGCAGTATTCAGGGGGGCCGTGAAAAGACCCAGTACTTC. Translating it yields CASSIQGGREKTQYF.

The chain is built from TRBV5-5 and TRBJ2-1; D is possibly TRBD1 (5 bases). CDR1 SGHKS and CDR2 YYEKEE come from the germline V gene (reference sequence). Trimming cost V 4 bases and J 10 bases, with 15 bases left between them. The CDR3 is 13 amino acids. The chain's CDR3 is CASSPAVAGEQFF. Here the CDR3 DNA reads TGTGCCAGCAGCCCGGCCGTGGCAGGGGAGCAGTTCTTC.

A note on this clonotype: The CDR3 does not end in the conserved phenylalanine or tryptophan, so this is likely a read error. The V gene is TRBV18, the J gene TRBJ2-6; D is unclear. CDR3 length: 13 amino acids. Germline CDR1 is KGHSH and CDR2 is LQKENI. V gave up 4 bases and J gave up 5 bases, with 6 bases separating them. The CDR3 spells CASSQSRANVLTL. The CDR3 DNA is TGTGCCAGCTCACAGAGTCGGGCCAACGTCCTGACTCTC.